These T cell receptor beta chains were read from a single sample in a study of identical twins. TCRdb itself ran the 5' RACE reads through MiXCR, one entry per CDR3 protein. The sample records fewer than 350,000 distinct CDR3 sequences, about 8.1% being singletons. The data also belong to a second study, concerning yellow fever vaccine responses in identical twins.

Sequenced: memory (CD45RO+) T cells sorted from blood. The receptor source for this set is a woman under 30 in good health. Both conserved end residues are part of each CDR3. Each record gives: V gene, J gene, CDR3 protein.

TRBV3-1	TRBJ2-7	CASSQEGITYEQYF
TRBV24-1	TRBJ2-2	CATSERDRETGELFF
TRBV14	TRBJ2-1	CASSQGITSPSYNEQFF
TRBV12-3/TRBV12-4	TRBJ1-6	CASSRQGAWQSSPLHF
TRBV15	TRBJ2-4	CATSKQRTTGTREVAKNIQYF
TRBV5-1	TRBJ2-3	CASSSQPGLTDTQYF
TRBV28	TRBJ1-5	CATTGGGHNQPQHF
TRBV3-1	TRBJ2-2	CASSQERGDRANTGELFF
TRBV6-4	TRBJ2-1	CASSSTSGGNNEQFF
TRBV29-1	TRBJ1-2	CSARQGDYGYTF
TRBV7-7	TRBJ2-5	CASSSMNGYQETQYF
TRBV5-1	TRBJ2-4	CASSLVASGRGNIQYF
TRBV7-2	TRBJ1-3	CASSSRTVSGNTIYF
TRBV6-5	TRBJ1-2	CASSSPGPLRVGYTF
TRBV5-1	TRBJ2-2	CASSLWTQNTGELFF
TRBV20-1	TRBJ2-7	CSAREAGGIYEQYF
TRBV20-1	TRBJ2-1	CSARDLSQENNEQFF
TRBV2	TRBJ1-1	CASLDDRGAEAFF
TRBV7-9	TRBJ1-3	CASSLAGSMQGNTIYF
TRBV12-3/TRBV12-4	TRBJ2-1	CASSSTSGSYNEQFF
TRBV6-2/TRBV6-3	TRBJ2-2	CASSYSGSLSGELFF
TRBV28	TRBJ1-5	CASSFQGGRQPQHF
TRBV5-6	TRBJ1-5	CASSLKGGQNNQPQHF
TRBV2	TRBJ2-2	CASSTLRVPGELFF
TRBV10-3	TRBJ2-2	CAISAISGFTTGELFF
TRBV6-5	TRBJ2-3	CASSYSGVSTDTQYF
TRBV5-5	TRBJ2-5	CASSSRLASQETQYF
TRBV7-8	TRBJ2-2	CASSLVLVGTGELFF
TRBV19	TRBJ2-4	CASSPGDRGYIQYF
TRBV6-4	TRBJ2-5	CASSLTGDSETQYF
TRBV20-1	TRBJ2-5	CSASAGDPGVTQYF
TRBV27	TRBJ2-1	CASSLNGDEQFF
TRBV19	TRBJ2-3	CASSMGLDPDTQYF
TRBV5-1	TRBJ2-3	CASSGNLDTQYF
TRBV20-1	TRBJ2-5	CSAPTLAGQETQYF
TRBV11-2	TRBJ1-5	CASSFGTGGIQPQHF
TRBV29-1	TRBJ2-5	CSVATPDRGGETQYF
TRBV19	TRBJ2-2	CASNPQGNTGELFF
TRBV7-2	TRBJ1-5	CASSLGAGGGQPQHF
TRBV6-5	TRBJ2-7	CASSYLGGRDHEQYF
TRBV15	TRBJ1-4	CATSRDARRPATNEKLFF
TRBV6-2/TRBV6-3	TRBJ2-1	CASSPVTGVHNEQFF
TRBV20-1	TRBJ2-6	CSARKETGANVLTF
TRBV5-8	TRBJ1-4	CASSSIIGVVFF
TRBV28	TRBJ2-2	CASLQGSQNTGELFF
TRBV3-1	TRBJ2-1	CASSQGGNEQFF
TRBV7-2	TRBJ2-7	CASSLFMSGSSYEQYF
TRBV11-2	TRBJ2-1	CASGVAGGSSYNEQFF
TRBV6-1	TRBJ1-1	CASSEALRDRLQGNTEAFF
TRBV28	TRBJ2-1	CASSYRGEQFF
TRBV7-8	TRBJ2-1	CASSLASGFNEQFF
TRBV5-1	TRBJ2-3	CASSLGGLALTDTQYF
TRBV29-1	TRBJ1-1	CSVEDAMNTEAFF
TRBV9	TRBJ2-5	CASSKRGGVETQYF
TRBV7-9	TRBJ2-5	CASSLGTKETQYF
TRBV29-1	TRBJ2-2	CSVTGGQTNTGELFF
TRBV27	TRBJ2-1	CASSLLGGGLEQFF
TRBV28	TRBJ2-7	CATGAYEQYF
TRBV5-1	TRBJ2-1	CASSLVASGRNEQFF
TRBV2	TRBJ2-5	CATVQGGGETQYF